Listed here are 10 T cell receptor beta chains from one sample, sequenced in a study of radiation and T cells in renal cell carcinoma. Some clones are missing from TCRdb's copy, which holds only in-frame ones; the method was immunoSEQ multiplex PCR. Of 85,000 to 100,000 clones in the sample, less than 90% were seen once. Indicated time point: baseline pretreatment blood. Treatment here: 15 Gy SBRT to primary tumor, nephrectomy 4 weeks later. The sample was blood, taken from a patient whose treatment included radiotherapy and nephrectomy. These receptors were collected from a man in his forties or fifties with renal cell carcinoma.

The genes are TRBV19 and TRBJ2-6, with D unclear. Trimming removed 5 bases at V and 0 bases at J, with 5 bases between. CDR1 LNHDA and CDR2 SQIVND come from the germline V gene (reference sequence). The CDR3 consists of 14 residues. The CDR3 loop reads CASSPGSGANVLTF. CDR3 nucleotides: TGTGCCAGTAGTCCGGGCTCTGGGGCCAACGTCCTGACTTTC.

The chain couples TRBV27 to TRBJ2-3; the D gene is possibly TRBD2 (6 bases). CDR1 and CDR2 (germline): MNHEY, SMNVEV (reference sequence). V lost 1 base and J lost 1, with 12 bases in between. The CDR3 consists of 16 residues. CDR3 DNA sequence: TGTGCCAGCAGTTTATTGTTAGGGGAGGGCACAGATACGCAGTATTTT. Translating gives CASSLLLGEGTDTQYF.

The V call is TRBV7-2, the J call TRBJ1-5; possible D gene TRBD1, 6 bases. Germline assignment: CDR1 SGHTA and CDR2 FQGNSA. Trimming pared 6 bases from V and 3 bases from J, leaving 9 bases between. The CDR3 consists of 13 residues. CDR3 coding DNA: TGTGCCAGCAGTGGACAGTCCAATCAGCCCCAGCATTTT. Its protein is CASSGQSNQPQHF.

The chain carries TRBV7-9 and TRBJ1-6, with D unresolved. This CDR3 region has 15 residues. CDR1 is SEHNR, CDR2 FQNEAQ, per germline (reference sequence). V was clipped by 1 base and J by 7 bases, with 11 bases between them. The CDR3 DNA reads TGTGCCAGCAGCTTAGGCCGGGGAGCGAATTCACCCCTCCACTTT. Protein product: CASSLGRGANSPLHF. Combining the CDR3 with reference TRBV7-9 and TRBJ1-6 gives the whole variable domain DTGVSQNPRHKITKRGQNVTFRCDPISEHNRLYWYRQTLGQGPEFLTYFQNEAQLEKSRLLSDRFSAERPKGSFSTLEIQRTEQGDSAMYLCASSLGRGANSPLHFGNGTRLTVT.

The CDR3 spells CATTERGFHQPQHF. Here the CDR3 DNA reads TGTGCCACCACAGAAAGGGGGTTCCATCAGCCCCAGCATTTT. The chain carries TRBV28 and TRBJ1-5, with a possible D match to TRBD1 (6 bases). Germline loops: CDR1 MDHEN, CDR2 SYDVKM. The CDR3 is 14 residues long. V lost 10 bases to trimming and J lost 5 bases, with 18 bases between them. Full variable domain (outside the CDR3, taken from reference TRBV28 and TRBJ1-5): DVKVTQSSRYLVKRTGEKVFLECVQDMDHENMFWYRQDPGLGLRLIYFSYDVKMKEKGDIPEGYSVSREKKERFSLILESASTNQTSMYLCATTERGFHQPQHFGDGTRLSIL.

V usage is TRBV10-1 and J usage is TRBJ2-3; D not certain. The CDR3 covers 16 residues. V lost 4 bases and J 0 bases, leaving 14 bases between the germline ends. The germline gives CDR1 WNHNN, CDR2 SYGVQD (reference sequence). CDR3 coding DNA: TGCGCCAGCAGTGCCCCCCGAATGGGTAGCACAGATACGCAGTATTTT. This codes for CASSAPRMGSTDTQYF.

The V gene is TRBV30, the J gene TRBJ1-6; perhaps TRBD1 as D (5 bases). This CDR3 comprises 13 residues. The germline gives CDR1 GTSNPN, CDR2 SVGIG (reference sequence). The V end lost 3 bases, the J end lost 6 bases, and 9 bases lay between the germline ends. The CDR3 reads CAWRWQGNSPLHF. The CDR3 DNA is TGTGCCTGGAGATGGCAGGGTAATTCACCCCTCCACTTT.

This chain links TRBV6-5 with TRBJ2-4; unclear D gene. V was pared by 10 bases and J by 9 bases, with 19 bases between. The CDR3 contains 13 residues. Germline-derived CDR1 and CDR2 are MNHEY and SVGAGI. CDR3 nucleotide sequence: TGTGCCACCAAAGAGACCGTTACAAGCATTCAGTACTTC. Residues: CATKETVTSIQYF.

The chain links TRBV27 to TRBJ1-6, with 7 bases matching TRBD1. Trimming removed 6 bases from V and 9 bases from J; junction bases left unmatched: 8. This CDR3 is built from 14 residues. The germline gives CDR1 MNHEY, CDR2 SMNVEV (reference sequence). CDR3 in amino acids: CASRTQGPGSPLHF. The DNA for the CDR3 is TGTGCCAGCAGGACACAGGGGCCGGGTTCACCCCTCCACTTT.

This clone was observed a few times. The V and J genes are TRBV30 and TRBJ2-2, with D maybe TRBD2 (6 bases). In germline, CDR1 is GTSNPN, CDR2 SVGIG (reference sequence). Trimming shortened V by 3 bases and J by 7 bases, and 9 bases separated the two germline ends. There are 12 residues in the CDR3. CDR3 protein: CAWSLGGGELFF. The CDR3 nucleotides read TGTGCCTGGAGCCTGGGGGGCGGGGAGCTGTTTTTT. The variable domain in full, with the rest retrieved from reference TRBV30 and TRBJ2-2, is SQTIHQWPATLVQPVGSPLSLECTVEGTSNPNLYWYRQAAGRGLQLLFYSVGIGQISSEVPQNLSASRPQDRQFILSSKKLLLSDSGFYLCAWSLGGGELFFGEGSRLTVL.